A single sample gave rise to the 25 T cell receptor beta chains below, sequenced in a study of glioma-infiltrating T cells after dendritic cell vaccination (TCRdb year 2016). The sample's time point label, decoded: after dendritic cell vaccination, including at tumor progression/relapse. Libraries were constructed by the immunoSEQ multiplex PCR assay. Entries here come from immuneACCESS through TCRdb and include only in-frame sequences with V and J called. Some clones fail to appear in such tables; in the studies checked, an unresolved V gene covers under half of the shortfall, and the cause of the remainder is unknown. The sample table holds 90,000 to 95,000 clones, of which approximately 78% were seen once. The ten largest clones take up around 2.2% of the sample. The specimen comprised blood, sampled after dendritic cell vaccination. These receptors originate from a human donor with glioblastoma.

This sequence joins TRBV11-3 and TRBJ2-1; TRBD1 matches 9 bases. V lost 5 bases and J lost 1; bases outside the gene matches: 9. The V gene's germline CDR1 is SGHNT and CDR2 YENEEA. The CDR3 runs to 17 residues. In DNA, the CDR3 is TGTGCCAGCAGCCGATTACCGGGACAGGGTTCCTACAATGAGCAGTTCTTC. The encoded protein is CASSRLPGQGSYNEQFF.

The chain joins TRBV2 to TRBJ1-2; 7 nucleotides match TRBD1. The CDR3 extends over 14 amino acids. With 10 bases clipped from V and 7 bases from J, the junction kept 15 bases outside the gene matches. Per germline, CDR1 SNHLY and CDR2 FYNNEI. The CDR3 here is CATPQTGITGGYTF. In DNA form, the CDR3 reads TGTGCCACCCCCCAGACAGGGATCACGGGTGGCTACACCTTC. The whole variable domain, remainder taken from reference TRBV2 and TRBJ1-2, is EPEVTQTPSHQVTQMGQEVILRCVPISNHLYFYWYRQILGQKVEFLVSFYNNEISEKSEIFDDQFSVERPDGSNFTLKIRSTKLEDSAMYFCATPQTGITGGYTFGSGTRLTVV.

This clone was seen more than once but under ten times. The CDR3 reads CASSVWREGTYGYTF. The CDR3 coding sequence is TGTGCCAGCAGCGTCTGGCGGGAGGGGACCTATGGCTACACCTTC. The genes are TRBV9 and TRBJ1-2, with D possibly being TRBD1 (5 bases). Germline V CDR1 and CDR2: SGDLS, YYNGEE. The CDR3 has 15 residues. V was clipped by 2 bases and J by 4 bases, with 15 bases between them. The whole variable domain, filled in from reference TRBV9 and TRBJ1-2, reads DSGVTQTPKHLITATGQRVTLRCSPRSGDLSVYWYQQSLDQGLQFLIQYYNGEERAKGNILERFSAQQFPDLHSELNLSSLELGDSALYFCASSVWREGTYGYTFGSGTRLTVV.

The chain joins TRBV9 to TRBJ2-1, with unresolved D. Germline V CDR1 and CDR2: SGDLS, YYNGEE. The length of the CDR3 is 13 residues. The germline V and J ends were trimmed by 4 bases and 8 bases, with 13 bases remaining between them. CDR3: CASSLSPRDEQFF. CDR3 DNA: TGTGCCAGCAGCCTCAGTCCCCGGGATGAGCAGTTCTTC.

This clone was picked up many times. The chain recombines TRBV19 with TRBJ1-5; TRBD1 matches 12 bases. This CDR3 has 17 residues. After removal of 5 bases from V and 1 base from J, the junction contained 6 bases not matched to a gene. The germline CDR1 and CDR2 sequences are LNHDA and SQIVND (reference sequence). The CDR3 DNA sequence: TGTGCCAGTAGTCCAAGGGACAGGGGGCAAAGCAATCAGCCCCAGCATTTT. Its translation is CASSPRDRGQSNQPQHF.

This chain uses TRBV6-1 with TRBJ2-6, with D perhaps matching TRBD1 (5 bases). Germline V CDR1 and CDR2: MNHNS, SASEGT. V lost 8 bases, J lost 0 bases, and 11 bases lay in between. The CDR3 runs 15 residues. CDR3 residues: CASQGRSSGANVLTF. The DNA of the CDR3 is TGTGCCAGCCAGGGTCGGAGCTCTGGGGCCAACGTCCTGACTTTC.

This clone was seen more than once but under ten times. The V and J genes are TRBV5-4 and TRBJ2-7; 9 bases line up with TRBD1. The germline V gene has CDR1 SGHNT and CDR2 YYREEE (reference sequence). This CDR3 has 15 residues. With 5 bases clipped from V and 6 bases from J, the junction kept 12 bases outside the gene matches. This CDR3 reads CASSPDRGRGLEQYF. For the CDR3, the DNA is TGTGCCAGCAGTCCGGACAGGGGCAGGGGACTCGAGCAGTACTTC.

This sequence joins TRBV5-1 and TRBJ1-2; no definite D call. The germline V gene encodes CDR1 SGHRS and CDR2 YFSETQ. The ends were cut back, 3 bases at V and 8 bases at J, with 14 bases in the middle. This CDR3 has 13 amino acids. Here the CDR3 DNA reads TGCGCCAGCAGCTCGGAGTCCTTTTCGGGCTACACCTTC. Protein sequence: CASSSESFSGYTF. Using reference TRBV5-1 and TRBJ1-2 for the parts outside the CDR3, the full variable domain is KAGVTQTPRYLIKTRGQQVTLSCSPISGHRSVSWYQQTPGQGLQFLFEYFSETQRNKGNFPGRFSGRQFSNSRSEMNVSTLELGDSALYLCASSSESFSGYTFGSGTRLTVV.

This sequence joins TRBV6-1 and TRBJ2-3; 11 positions agree with TRBD2. Germline trimming cut 9 bases from V and 6 bases from J; bases unmatched to any gene: 8. In germline, CDR1 is MNHNS, CDR2 SASEGT. The CDR3 loop spans 14 amino acids. CDR3 loop: CARNSGGAYDTQYF. DNA of the CDR3: TGTGCCAGGAATAGCGGGGGGGCATATGATACGCAGTATTTT.

The rearrangement joins TRBV27 to TRBJ1-4, with 10 bases aligning to TRBD1. From germline, CDR1 is MNHEY and CDR2 SMNVEV (reference sequence). The ends lost 6 bases at V and 8 bases at J; junction bases unmatched: 9. The CDR3 is made up of 15 amino acids. This CDR3 is CASRSLDRGGEKLFF. The CDR3 DNA reads TGTGCCAGCAGATCACTGGACAGGGGGGGGGAAAAACTGTTTTTT.

The J gene is TRBJ2-1, the V gene TRBV30; D uncertain. The CDR3 sequence is 15 residues long. Germline CDR1 and CDR2: GTSNPN and SVGIG (reference sequence). V dropped 0 bases and J dropped 1 base, with 10 bases sitting between them. DNA for the CDR3: TGTGCCTGGAGTGTACGAGCCGGTTCCTACAATGAGCAGTTCTTC. Its protein is CAWSVRAGSYNEQFF.

The rearrangement joins TRBV18 to TRBJ2-3; 9 bases are shared with TRBD1. Germline values: CDR1 KGHSH, CDR2 LQKENI. CDR3 size: 16 residues. V trimming: 4 bases; J trimming: 2 bases; junction bases outside the gene matches: 7. CDR3 sequence (DNA): TGTGCCAGCTCACACTCCCGGGACAGGGACACAGATACGCAGTATTTT. Its translation is CASSHSRDRDTDTQYF.

The chain is built from TRBV9 and TRBJ2-3, with D possibly TRBD1 on 5 matching bases. Germline assignment: CDR1 SGDLS and CDR2 YYNGEE. V lost 0 bases and J lost 0, with 14 bases in between. The CDR3 length is 17 residues. For the CDR3, the DNA is TGTGCCAGCAGCGTAGGGTTTGGACAAACTAGCACAGATACGCAGTATTTT. Translating gives CASSVGFGQTSTDTQYF.

The V call is TRBV18, the J call TRBJ2-7; the match to TRBD1 covers 11 bases. Germline V lookup: CDR1 KGHSH, CDR2 LQKENI. The CDR3 contains 18 residues. With V trimmed by 3 bases and J by 6 bases, 16 bases remained unmatched. CDR3 nucleotides: TGTGCCAGCTCACCCTTGGGACAGGGGGACCCTTACCTATCCGAGCAGTACTTC. Translated, it gives CASSPLGQGDPYLSEQYF.

The chain combines TRBV5-4 with TRBJ2-6; D not certain. The V gene's germline CDR1 is SGHNT and CDR2 YYREEE (reference sequence). The CDR3 totals 14 residues. With 8 bases removed from V and 0 bases from J, the gap between germline ends came to 9 bases. CDR3 nucleotides: TGTGCCAGACACACAGACTCTGGGGCCAACGTCCTGACTTTC. Translated: CARHTDSGANVLTF.

The chain carries TRBV9 and TRBJ2-1; 16 bases map to TRBD2. The CDR3 totals 18 residues. Germline V CDR1 and CDR2: SGDLS, YYNGEE. The trim removed 3 bases at V and 6 bases at J, leaving 9 bases unmatched. CDR3 DNA: TGTGCCAGCAGCGCGATGAGCGGGACTAGCGGGAGGGCCAATGAGCAGTTCTTC. This translates into CASSAMSGTSGRANEQFF.

The chain couples TRBV9 to TRBJ2-1, with TRBD1 identical over 10 bases. CDR1 SGDLS and CDR2 YYNGEE come from the germline V gene. The CDR3 has 15 amino acids. The trim removed 3 bases at V and 5 bases at J, leaving 5 bases unmatched. CDR3: CASSGGTGVNNEQFF. The CDR3 region has the DNA TGTGCCAGCAGCGGCGGGACAGGGGTTAACAATGAGCAGTTCTTC. The full variable domain, rest sourced from reference TRBV9 and TRBJ2-1, is DSGVTQTPKHLITATGQRVTLRCSPRSGDLSVYWYQQSLDQGLQFLIQYYNGEERAKGNILERFSAQQFPDLHSELNLSSLELGDSALYFCASSGGTGVNNEQFFGPGTRLTVL.

This clone was seen more than once but under ten times. The gene calls are TRBV6-4 and TRBJ2-2; tentative D call: TRBD1 (5 bases). Germline lookup yields CDR1 MRHNA and CDR2 SNTAGT. CDR3 length: 13 amino acids. V was cut by 2 bases and J by 4 bases, with 5 bases left in between. The CDR3 DNA is TGTGCCAGCAGTGACAGGGGCACCGGGGAGCTGTTTTTT. Translating it yields CASSDRGTGELFF.

The rearrangement links TRBV11-2 to TRBJ2-3; 12 nucleotides match TRBD2. The trim removed 4 bases at V and 0 bases at J, leaving 8 bases unmatched. CDR3 size: 18 residues. CDR1 and CDR2 (germline): SGHAT, FQNNGV. The CDR3 DNA reads TGTGCCAGCAGCTCCCCTAGCGGGGGGGGGACTAGCACAGATACGCAGTATTTT. Translating it yields CASSSPSGGGTSTDTQYF. Full variable domain (rest looked up from reference TRBV11-2 and TRBJ2-3): EAGVAQSPRYKIIEKRQSVAFWCNPISGHATLYWYQQILGQGPKLLIQFQNNGVVDDSQLPKDRFSAERLKGVDSTLKIQPAKLEDSAVYLCASSSPSGGGTSTDTQYFGPGTRLTVL.

V usage is TRBV14 and J usage is TRBJ2-3, with 8 bases that match TRBD2. The V segment lost 4 bases and the J segment 8 bases; nucleotides outside the gene matches: 5. This CDR3 contains 13 residues. Germline V gives CDR1 SGHDN, CDR2 FVKESK. CDR3 DNA: TGTGCCAGCAGCCTGGGACTAGGACTTACGCAGTATTTT. Its translation is CASSLGLGLTQYF.

The genes are TRBV5-1 and TRBJ2-1; 7 bases fit TRBD2. Germline CDR1 is SGHRS and CDR2 is YFSETQ. The CDR3 loop spans 15 amino acids. The ends lost 4 bases at V and 3 bases at J; junction bases unmatched: 7. The CDR3 sequence: CASSPGTTRYNEQFF. The CDR3 DNA follows: TGCGCCAGCAGCCCAGGGACTACCCGCTACAATGAGCAGTTCTTC.

The genes are TRBV5-5 and TRBJ2-5, with 9 bases lining up with TRBD1. In germline, CDR1 is SGHKS, CDR2 YYEKEE (reference sequence). CDR3 length: 17 amino acids. V lost 5 bases to trimming and J lost 3 bases; unmatched junction nucleotides: 14. This CDR3 is CASRESNRDRDKETQYF. CDR3 DNA sequence: TGTGCCAGCAGGGAATCAAACCGGGACAGGGATAAAGAGACCCAGTACTTC.

The rearrangement links TRBV7-8 to TRBJ2-1; D gene unclear. Trimming left V 5 bases short and J 2 bases short, with 13 bases between. The CDR3 is 15 amino acids. CDR1 and CDR2 (germline): SGHVS, FQNEAQ. The CDR3 DNA is TGTGCCAGCAGCCCCGATGGCATGCCCTACAATGAGCAGTTCTTC. Translation: CASSPDGMPYNEQFF.

J is TRBJ2-2 and V is TRBV25-1, with D possibly TRBD2 on 5 matching bases. V was trimmed by 10 bases and J by 6 bases, leaving 12 bases between them. Germline lookup yields CDR1 MGHDK and CDR2 SYGVNS. CDR3 length: 12 amino acids. The CDR3, as DNA: TGTGCCACCATGCGGGCGGCCGGGGAGCTGTTTTTT. Translating it yields CATMRAAGELFF.

A few counts support this clone. The gene calls are TRBV7-9 and TRBJ1-5; 9 nucleotides match TRBD1. V shed 5 bases and J 4 bases; nucleotides not matched to a gene: 3. The length of the CDR3 is 14 residues. Germline loops: CDR1 SEHNR, CDR2 FQNEAQ (reference sequence). CDR3 coding DNA: TGTGCCAGCAGCGCGGGACAGGGAAATCAGCCCCAGCATTTT. Its translation is CASSAGQGNQPQHF.